This paragraph reports one TCR beta chain. What it binds is not known. This entry comes from a study of siplizumab effects on memory and regulatory T cells. Study observations and caveats: A mean of roughly 68% of mappable alloreactive CD4+ clones were Treg-derived with siplizumab, compared with more than 25% in controls. Significantly reduced by siplizumab was the cumulative frequency of alloreactive sequences, namely those traceable to unstimulated CD4+ memory cells. Memory cells seemed less diverse than naive T cells, which seemed major alloresponse contributors.

V trimming: 0 bases; J trimming: 2 bases; junction bases outside the gene matches: 3. Germline CDR1 reads SGHNT; CDR2 reads YYREEE (reference sequence). The CDR3 has 16 amino acids. TCRdb's table, derived via immunoSEQ multiplex PCR, lists solely in-frame clones and lacks some. The sample includes some 73,000 clones, roughly 93% seen only once; the top ten take about 5%. V is TRBV5-4 and J is TRBJ2-7; 12 bases align to TRBD1. This sequence was found in a human donor in good health. The specimen was CD8+ T cells sorted from blood. The CDR3 DNA follows: TGTGCCAGCAGCTTGGATGGGACAGGGGGCGCCTACGAGCAGTACTTC. Translation: CASSLDGTGGAYEQYF.